Listed below are T cell receptor beta chains from one sample, sequenced in a study of blood T cell repertoires in COVID-19. Profiled with immunoSEQ multiplex PCR; TCRdb holds only in-frame clones, not every one. The table records around 130,000 clones, more than 85% of them present only once. Sequenced sample: peripheral blood. The receptors were gathered from a human donor in a cohort sampled during active COVID-19. CDR3s include the opening cysteine and the closing phenylalanine or tryptophan. Fields, in order: V gene, J gene, D gene, clone size, CDR3 DNA, CDR3 protein. The D gene is left open where the match is weak. Clone size appears in some rows only: once, few, many, or a class for an expanded clone.

V gene: TRBV9
J gene: TRBJ2-1
D gene: .
clone size: once
CDR3 DNA: TGTGCCAGCAGCGTAGATTCCCGGAATGAGCAGTTCTTC
CDR3 protein: CASSVDSRNEQFF

V gene: TRBV13
J gene: TRBJ2-2
D gene: .
clone size: .
CDR3 DNA: TGTGCCAGCAGCTCGGGACTGAAGACCGGGGAGCTGTTTTTT
CDR3 protein: CASSSGLKTGELFF

V gene: TRBV5-1
J gene: TRBJ1-6
D gene: .
clone size: few
CDR3 DNA: TGCGCCAGCAGCTTGGCCCGAGACAATGGTTCACCCCTCCACTTT
CDR3 protein: CASSLARDNGSPLHF

V gene: TRBV30
J gene: TRBJ2-5
D gene: TRBD2
clone size: once
CDR3 DNA: TGTGCCTGGAGTTCGCGGGAGGGTCGGCAAGAGACCCAGTACTTC
CDR3 protein: CAWSSREGRQETQYF

V gene: TRBV15
J gene: TRBJ2-6
D gene: .
clone size: .
CDR3 DNA: TGTGCCACCAGCACTATGAGCTCTGGGGCCAACGTCCTGACTTTC
CDR3 protein: CATSTMSSGANVLTF

V gene: TRBV6-5
J gene: TRBJ2-7
D gene: .
clone size: .
CDR3 DNA: TGTGCCAGCAGTTACGGGCGGGAAGACCCAACTGGGGAGCAGTACTTC
CDR3 protein: CASSYGREDPTGEQYF

V gene: TRBV7-9
J gene: TRBJ2-5
D gene: TRBD1
clone size: .
CDR3 DNA: TGTGCCAGCAGCTTAAAGGGGGCGCCGTCAGAGACCCAGTACTTC
CDR3 protein: CASSLKGAPSETQYF

V gene: TRBV28
J gene: TRBJ2-1
D gene: .
clone size: .
CDR3 DNA: TGTGCCAGCAGGGAGGACTCTTACAATGAGCAGTTCTTC
CDR3 protein: CASREDSYNEQFF

V gene: TRBV28
J gene: TRBJ2-1
D gene: .
clone size: once
CDR3 DNA: TGTGCCAGCAGTTTGGGGGGGCCCCCCTACAATGAGCAGTTCTTC
CDR3 protein: CASSLGGPPYNEQFF

V gene: TRBV6-1
J gene: TRBJ1-6
D gene: .
clone size: .
CDR3 DNA: TGTGCCAGCAGTGCACAGGCGCGTGGAGATTATAATTCACCCCTCCACTTT
CDR3 protein: CASSAQARGDYNSPLHF

V gene: TRBV20-1
J gene: TRBJ1-2
D gene: .
clone size: .
CDR3 DNA: TGCAGTGCTCCACAGGGCTTTGGCTACACCTTC
CDR3 protein: CSAPQGFGYTF

V gene: TRBV6-2/TRBV6-3
J gene: TRBJ1-5
D gene: .
clone size: .
CDR3 DNA: TGTGCAACCAGACCTTATAGCAATCAGCCCCAGCATTTT
CDR3 protein: CATRPYSNQPQHF

V gene: TRBV28
J gene: TRBJ2-7
D gene: TRBD2
clone size: .
CDR3 DNA: TGTGCCAGCAGTGGCACTAGCGGGGGGGTCTACGAGCAGTACTTC
CDR3 protein: CASSGTSGGVYEQYF

V gene: TRBV12-1
J gene: TRBJ2-1
D gene: .
clone size: .
CDR3 DNA: TGTGCCAGCAGCTTGTTCCGGGACAGTACCCTCAGGGAGTCGAATGAGCAGTTCTTC
CDR3 protein: CASSLFRDSTLRESNEQFF

V gene: TRBV28
J gene: TRBJ1-1
D gene: TRBD1
clone size: few
CDR3 DNA: TGTGCCAGCAGTTCACAATCGGGACAGGGGGCCACTGAAGCTTTCTTT
CDR3 protein: CASSSQSGQGATEAFF

V gene: TRBV5-1
J gene: TRBJ2-1
D gene: TRBD2
clone size: .
CDR3 DNA: TGCGCCAGCAGCCAAATAGCGGGAGGGATTGATGAGCAGTTCTTC
CDR3 protein: CASSQIAGGIDEQFF

V gene: TRBV4-1
J gene: TRBJ2-7
D gene: .
clone size: .
CDR3 DNA: TGCGCCAGCAGGGCCGGGGAAAACTACGAGCAGTACTTC
CDR3 protein: CASRAGENYEQYF

V gene: TRBV14
J gene: TRBJ1-1
D gene: .
clone size: once
CDR3 DNA: TGTGCCAGCAGCCTAATTGGGAGCATGAACACTGAAGCTTTCTTT
CDR3 protein: CASSLIGSMNTEAFF

V gene: TRBV6-5
J gene: TRBJ2-7
D gene: TRBD1
clone size: .
CDR3 DNA: TGTGCCAGCACCAAAGGACAGGCTCCCTACGAGCAGTACTTC
CDR3 protein: CASTKGQAPYEQYF

V gene: TRBV19
J gene: TRBJ2-7
D gene: .
clone size: .
CDR3 DNA: TGTGCCAGTAGTGCAGGGCAGACCTACGAGCAGTACTTC
CDR3 protein: CASSAGQTYEQYF

V gene: TRBV28
J gene: TRBJ1-6
D gene: TRBD1
clone size: .
CDR3 DNA: TGTGCCAGCAGTTTACCAGACAGGGTTGGGGGAAGGGGGTCACCCCTCCACTTT
CDR3 protein: CASSLPDRVGGRGSPLHF

V gene: TRBV4-1
J gene: TRBJ2-3
D gene: TRBD2
clone size: .
CDR3 DNA: TGCGCCAGCAGCCAAGTAGCGCTAGCGGGGACCACAGATACGCAGTATTTT
CDR3 protein: CASSQVALAGTTDTQYF

V gene: TRBV21-1
J gene: TRBJ2-7
D gene: .
clone size: .
CDR3 DNA: TGTGCCAGCAGCCTCCGTCCCGGGACAGTTTACGAGCAGTACTTC
CDR3 protein: CASSLRPGTVYEQYF

V gene: TRBV5-3
J gene: TRBJ2-1
D gene: .
clone size: .
CDR3 DNA: TGTGCCAGAAGCTTGGTTTGGGGCCCCTACAATGAGCAGTTCTTC
CDR3 protein: CARSLVWGPYNEQFF

V gene: TRBV7-2
J gene: TRBJ1-6
D gene: .
clone size: .
CDR3 DNA: TGTGCCAGCAGCAAGGGGATGCGTTCACCCCTCCACTTT
CDR3 protein: CASSKGMRSPLHF

V gene: TRBV28
J gene: TRBJ2-1
D gene: .
clone size: .
CDR3 DNA: TGTGCCAGCAGGACGACAGGATTCGACAATGAGCAGTTCTTC
CDR3 protein: CASRTTGFDNEQFF

V gene: TRBV5-4
J gene: TRBJ1-4
D gene: .
clone size: once
CDR3 DNA: TGTGCCAGCAGCTTCAGGGGCTCTCCGGGGATGAAACTGTTTTTT
CDR3 protein: CASSFRGSPGMKLFF

V gene: TRBV3-1/TRBV3-2
J gene: TRBJ1-1
D gene: .
clone size: .
CDR3 DNA: TGTGCCAGCAGGGGGGGGGCTGAAGCTTTCTTT
CDR3 protein: CASRGGAEAFF

V gene: TRBV9
J gene: TRBJ1-2
D gene: .
clone size: .
CDR3 DNA: TGTGCCAGCAGCGCGGGGAATAACTATGGCTACACCTTC
CDR3 protein: CASSAGNNYGYTF

V gene: TRBV18
J gene: TRBJ2-3
D gene: .
clone size: .
CDR3 DNA: TGTGCCAGCTCACCAACACCAGATACGCAGTATTTT
CDR3 protein: CASSPTPDTQYF

V gene: TRBV13
J gene: TRBJ2-5
D gene: TRBD1
clone size: .
CDR3 DNA: TGTGCCAGCAGCTTAGAGTCAGGGGGCGCGGTGGAAGAGACCCAGTACTTC
CDR3 protein: CASSLESGGAVEETQYF

V gene: TRBV25-1
J gene: TRBJ2-7
D gene: .
clone size: .
CDR3 DNA: TGTGCCAGCAGGGAGGGAGCGGCCTACGAGCAGTACTTC
CDR3 protein: CASREGAAYEQYF

V gene: TRBV4-2
J gene: TRBJ2-1
D gene: TRBD2
clone size: .
CDR3 DNA: TGTGCCAGCAGCCCCTCCGCACTAGCGGGGGGTGAGGACAATGAGCAGTTCTTC
CDR3 protein: CASSPSALAGGEDNEQFF

V gene: TRBV29-1
J gene: TRBJ2-3
D gene: TRBD2
clone size: few
CDR3 DNA: TGCAGCGTTGAAGATGCAGCGGGAGAACGGCCAGATACGCAGTATTTT
CDR3 protein: CSVEDAAGERPDTQYF

V gene: TRBV28
J gene: TRBJ1-3
D gene: .
clone size: .
CDR3 DNA: TGTGCCAGCAGAGGGGGACCTGGAAACACCATATATTTT
CDR3 protein: CASRGGPGNTIYF

V gene: TRBV9
J gene: TRBJ2-1
D gene: TRBD2
clone size: .
CDR3 DNA: TGTGCCAGCAGCGTAGGCGGGGGGGGATACAATGAGCAGTTCTTC
CDR3 protein: CASSVGGGGYNEQFF

V gene: TRBV30
J gene: TRBJ1-2
D gene: .
clone size: .
CDR3 DNA: TGTGCCTGGAGTGTCACAGCTACTAGCTATGGCTACACCTTC
CDR3 protein: CAWSVTATSYGYTF

V gene: TRBV28
J gene: TRBJ2-7
D gene: .
clone size: once
CDR3 DNA: TGTGCCAGCAGTTTATCAGATTCCTACGAGCAGTACTTC
CDR3 protein: CASSLSDSYEQYF

V gene: TRBV19
J gene: TRBJ2-1
D gene: .
clone size: .
CDR3 DNA: TGTGCCAGTAGTATAGCAAATGGGCCTGAGCAGTTCTTC
CDR3 protein: CASSIANGPEQFF

V gene: TRBV19
J gene: TRBJ2-2
D gene: TRBD2
clone size: .
CDR3 DNA: TGTGCCAGTAGTAAGGGCCCGGGGGGATATAACACCGGGGAGCTGTTTTTT
CDR3 protein: CASSKGPGGYNTGELFF

V gene: TRBV2
J gene: TRBJ1-1
D gene: TRBD1
clone size: many
CDR3 DNA: TGTGCCAGCAGTACCGGGACAGATGAAGCTTTCTTT
CDR3 protein: CASSTGTDEAFF

V gene: TRBV12-5
J gene: TRBJ1-4
D gene: .
clone size: .
CDR3 DNA: TGTGCTAGTGGAACGTTCTTCCGGGACACTTCTGAAAAACTGTTTTTT
CDR3 protein: CASGTFFRDTSEKLFF

V gene: TRBV29-1
J gene: TRBJ1-2
D gene: .
clone size: .
CDR3 DNA: TGCAGCGTTATAACGGATGGCTACACCTTC
CDR3 protein: CSVITDGYTF

V gene: TRBV6-5
J gene: TRBJ1-3
D gene: TRBD1
clone size: once
CDR3 DNA: TGTGCCAGCAGTTGGTCGGACAGGGGGCCAGGAAACACCATATATTTT
CDR3 protein: CASSWSDRGPGNTIYF

V gene: TRBV15
J gene: TRBJ2-6
D gene: .
clone size: .
CDR3 DNA: TGTGCCACCATGGCGGCTGGGGGGGCCAACGTCCTGACTTTC
CDR3 protein: CATMAAGGANVLTF

V gene: TRBV5-1
J gene: TRBJ1-1
D gene: .
clone size: .
CDR3 DNA: TGCGCCAGCAGCTCCTCCTCTACAGGGCGTAACACTGAAGCTTTCTTT
CDR3 protein: CASSSSSTGRNTEAFF

V gene: TRBV4-2
J gene: TRBJ2-4
D gene: .
clone size: once
CDR3 DNA: TGTGCCAGCAGCCACCAGAGGGCGGAACCTAGTGACATTCAGTACTTC
CDR3 protein: CASSHQRAEPSDIQYF

V gene: TRBV23-1
J gene: TRBJ2-7
D gene: TRBD1
clone size: .
CDR3 DNA: TGCGCCAGCAGCTATAAGCGCCGTTCCGGGACAGGGGGGGTGATAGTCGACTACGAGCAGTACTTC
CDR3 protein: CASSYKRRSGTGGVIVDYEQYF

V gene: TRBV28
J gene: TRBJ1-4
D gene: .
clone size: .
CDR3 DNA: TGTGCCAGCAGCGTCCGGACGGGTAGCGGCGAAAAACTGTTTTTT
CDR3 protein: CASSVRTGSGEKLFF

V gene: TRBV29-1
J gene: TRBJ2-7
D gene: TRBD2
clone size: .
CDR3 DNA: TGCAGCGTTGACGGGGGTAGCGGGAGATCCCACGAGCAGTACTTC
CDR3 protein: CSVDGGSGRSHEQYF

V gene: TRBV19
J gene: TRBJ1-5
D gene: .
clone size: .
CDR3 DNA: TGTGCCAGTAGTCCCGGGGGGGGGCGCCTTCAGCCCCAGCATTTT
CDR3 protein: CASSPGGGRLQPQHF

V gene: TRBV2
J gene: TRBJ1-2
D gene: .
clone size: .
CDR3 DNA: TGTGCCAGCAGTGTGACGGGGGATGGCTACACCTTC
CDR3 protein: CASSVTGDGYTF